These T cell receptor beta chains were read from a single sample in a study of blood T cell repertoires in COVID-19. Repertoires were generated with immunoSEQ multiplex PCR, while TCRdb's copy carries only in-frame clones and drops some. Here the sample spans approximately 50,000 clones, over 90% being singletons. Sequencing was done on a sample of peripheral blood. These receptors were taken from a man aged 50 to 60 with active COVID-19. CDR3s include the opening cysteine and the closing phenylalanine or tryptophan. Fields, in order: V gene, clone size, CDR3 length, D gene, J gene, CDR3 protein, CDR3 DNA. The D gene is left open where the match is weak. Not every row has a clone size; where given, it reads once, few, many or a size class.

TRBV6-1	.	17	.	TRBJ2-4	CASSEVQGTTNGNIQYF	TGTGCCAGCAGTGAGGTGCAGGGGACAACAAATGGAAACATTCAGTACTTC
TRBV21-1	once	21	.	TRBJ2-4	CASSKVKAGLAGVGAKNIQYF	TGTGCCAGCAGCAAAGTAAAAGCCGGACTAGCGGGAGTGGGAGCCAAAAACATTCAGTACTTC
TRBV10-1	.	19	.	TRBJ2-4	CASSESTGISYLGKNIQYF	TGCGCCAGCAGTGAGTCTACGGGGATCTCCTATCTGGGCAAAAACATTCAGTACTTC
TRBV11-3	.	13	TRBD1	TRBJ1-2	CASSYQTGTENTF	TGTGCCAGCAGCTACCAGACAGGGACGGAAAACACCTTC
TRBV30	.	13	.	TRBJ2-1	CAWRVAAYNEQFF	TGTGCCTGGAGGGTAGCGGCTTACAATGAGCAGTTCTTC
TRBV11-2	.	14	TRBD1	TRBJ1-2	CASSDGRGLYGYTF	TGTGCCAGCAGCGACGGGAGGGGGCTTTATGGCTACACCTTC
TRBV28	.	16	TRBD2	TRBJ2-1	CASSPTSGRTYNEQFF	TGTGCCAGCAGCCCCACTAGCGGGAGGACCTACAATGAGCAGTTCTTC
TRBV9	.	15	.	TRBJ1-6	CASSSWVGGNSPLHF	TGTGCCAGCAGCTCCTGGGTGGGGGGAAATTCACCCCTCCACTTT
TRBV6-2/TRBV6-3	.	15	TRBD2	TRBJ2-1	CASSYSSSGGALEFF	TGTGCCAGCAGTTACTCGTCTAGCGGGGGGGCTTTAGAGTTCTTC
TRBV28	.	15	TRBD1	TRBJ2-7	CASSTPPGQDYEQYF	TGTGCCAGCAGCACACCCCCGGGACAGGATTACGAGCAGTACTTC
TRBV4-1	.	16	TRBD2	TRBJ2-1	CASSQDHLTGGYEQFF	TGCGCCAGCAGCCAAGATCACCTCACGGGGGGGTATGAGCAGTTCTTC
TRBV5-1	.	14	.	TRBJ2-5	CASSTEGAAETQYF	TGCGCCAGCAGTACTGAGGGCGCGGCCGAGACCCAGTACTTC
TRBV10-3	.	14	.	TRBJ1-6	CAISQDSQNSPLHF	TGTGCCATCAGTCAGGACAGTCAAAATTCACCCCTCCACTTT
TRBV7-2	.	15	TRBD2	TRBJ2-3	CASNVAGFGTDTQYF	TGTGCCAGCAATGTAGCGGGGTTCGGCACAGATACGCAGTATTTT
TRBV27	.	14	TRBD1	TRBJ1-6	CASSATGGGSPLHF	TGTGCCAGCAGTGCGACAGGGGGGGGCTCACCCCTCCACTTT
TRBV6-6	.	16	.	TRBJ1-5	CASSYSLSGGDQPQHF	TGTGCCAGCAGTTACTCCCTTTCCGGGGGGGATCAGCCCCAGCATTTT
TRBV7-9	.	15	TRBD2	TRBJ2-1	CASSFPGGSYNEQFF	TGTGCCAGCAGCTTCCCGGGGGGCTCCTACAATGAGCAGTTCTTC
TRBV6-2/TRBV6-3	.	14	.	TRBJ2-5	CASTYRQAQETQYF	TGTGCCAGCACTTACCGCCAGGCCCAAGAGACCCAGTACTTC
TRBV5-1	once	15	TRBD2	TRBJ2-2	CASSLSTSATGELFF	TGCGCCAGCAGCTTATCGACTAGCGCCACCGGGGAGCTGTTTTTT
TRBV7-9	once	17	.	TRBJ2-3	CASSSFPIRGVTDTQYF	TGTGCCAGCAGCTCATTTCCAATTCGTGGAGTCACAGATACGCAGTATTTT
TRBV28	.	16	TRBD2	TRBJ2-1	CASRRGSGGPRGEQFF	TGTGCCAGCAGGCGGGGGTCGGGAGGGCCAAGGGGTGAGCAGTTCTTC
TRBV25-1	.	14	TRBD1	TRBJ2-7	CASSIGQGRYEQYF	TGTGCCAGCAGCATCGGACAGGGTCGGTACGAGCAGTACTTC
TRBV19	.	15	TRBD1	TRBJ1-5	CASSITLQGHQPQHF	TGTGCCAGTAGTATAACCCTACAGGGGCATCAGCCCCAGCATTTT
TRBV27	.	14	.	TRBJ1-1	CASRPAVMNTEAFF	TGTGCCAGCCGCCCCGCAGTGATGAACACTGAAGCTTTCTTT
TRBV7-9	.	15	TRBD1	TRBJ1-5	CASSLEGAGNQPQHF	TGTGCCAGCAGCTTAGAGGGGGCTGGAAATCAGCCCCAGCATTTT
TRBV19	.	12	.	TRBJ1-4	CASSIDGQKLFF	TGTGCCAGTAGTATCGATGGGCAGAAACTGTTTTTT